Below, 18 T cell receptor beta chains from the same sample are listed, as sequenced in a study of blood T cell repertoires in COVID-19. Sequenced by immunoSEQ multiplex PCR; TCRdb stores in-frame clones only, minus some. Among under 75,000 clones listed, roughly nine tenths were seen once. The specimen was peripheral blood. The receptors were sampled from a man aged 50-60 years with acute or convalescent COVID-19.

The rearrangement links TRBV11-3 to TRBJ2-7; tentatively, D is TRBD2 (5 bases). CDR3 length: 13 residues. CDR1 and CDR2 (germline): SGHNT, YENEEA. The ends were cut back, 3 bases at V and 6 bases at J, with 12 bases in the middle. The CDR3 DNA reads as TGTGCCAGCAGCTTTCGGGATCTGGGCGAGCAGTACGTC. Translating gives CASSFRDLGEQYV.

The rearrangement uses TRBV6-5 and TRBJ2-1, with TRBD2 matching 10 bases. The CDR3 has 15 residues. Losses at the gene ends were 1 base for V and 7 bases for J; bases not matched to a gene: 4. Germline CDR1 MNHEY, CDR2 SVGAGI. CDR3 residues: CASSYLASGSNEQFF. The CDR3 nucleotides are TGTGCCAGCAGTTACTTGGCTAGCGGGAGTAATGAGCAGTTCTTC.

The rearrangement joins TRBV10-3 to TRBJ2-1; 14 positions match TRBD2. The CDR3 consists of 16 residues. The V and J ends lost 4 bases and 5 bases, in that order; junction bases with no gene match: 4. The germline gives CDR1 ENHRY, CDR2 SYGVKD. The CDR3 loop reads CAISGTSGRTNNEQFF. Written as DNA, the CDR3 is TGTGCCATCAGTGGGACTAGCGGGAGGACGAACAATGAGCAGTTCTTC.

The CDR3 is CASSQERGPGEKLFF. CDR3 bases: TGTGCCAGCAGCCAAGAAAGGGGGCCTGGCGAAAAACTGTTTTTT. The gene calls are TRBV4-2 and TRBJ1-4, with 7 bases aligning to TRBD1. The CDR3 sequence is 15 residues long. Germline V gene sequence: CDR1 LGHNA, CDR2 YNFKEQ. V lost 0 bases and J lost 8; bases outside the gene matches: 6.

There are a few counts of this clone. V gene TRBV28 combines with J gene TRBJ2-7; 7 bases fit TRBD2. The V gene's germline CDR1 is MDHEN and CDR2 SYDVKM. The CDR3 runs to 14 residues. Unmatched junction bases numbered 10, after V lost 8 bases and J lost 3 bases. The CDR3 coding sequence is TGTGCCAGCCGAGGGACTACCCGCAACTACGAGCAGTACTTC. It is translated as CASRGTTRNYEQYF.

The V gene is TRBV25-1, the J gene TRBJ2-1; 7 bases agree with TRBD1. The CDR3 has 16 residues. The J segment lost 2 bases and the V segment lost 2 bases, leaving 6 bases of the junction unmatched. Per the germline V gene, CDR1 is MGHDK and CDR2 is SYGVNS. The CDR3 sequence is CASSEPRQGPYNEQFF. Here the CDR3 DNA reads TGTGCCAGCAGTGAACCCCGACAGGGCCCCTACAATGAGCAGTTCTTC.

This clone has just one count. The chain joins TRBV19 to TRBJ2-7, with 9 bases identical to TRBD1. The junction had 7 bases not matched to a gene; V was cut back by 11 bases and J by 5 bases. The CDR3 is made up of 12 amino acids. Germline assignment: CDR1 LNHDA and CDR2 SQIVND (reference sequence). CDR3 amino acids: CAEGTGRDEQYF. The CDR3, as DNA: TGTGCCGAGGGGACAGGGCGGGACGAGCAGTACTTC.

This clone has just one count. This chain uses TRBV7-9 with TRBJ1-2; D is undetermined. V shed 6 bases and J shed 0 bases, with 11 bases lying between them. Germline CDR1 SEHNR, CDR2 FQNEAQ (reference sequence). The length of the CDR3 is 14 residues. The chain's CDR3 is CASSSLSANYGYTF. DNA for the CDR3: TGTGCCAGCAGTTCCCTAAGTGCTAACTATGGCTACACCTTC.

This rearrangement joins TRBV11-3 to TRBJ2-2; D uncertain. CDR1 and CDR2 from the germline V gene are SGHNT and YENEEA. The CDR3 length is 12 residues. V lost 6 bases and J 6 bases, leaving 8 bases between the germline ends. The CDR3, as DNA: TGTGCCAGCAGACTGCTCCCCGGGGAGCTGTTTTTT. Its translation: CASRLLPGELFF.

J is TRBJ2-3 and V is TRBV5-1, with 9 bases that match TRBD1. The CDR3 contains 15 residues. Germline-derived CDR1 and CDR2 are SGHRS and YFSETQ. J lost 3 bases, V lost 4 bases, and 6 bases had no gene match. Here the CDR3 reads CASSGTGQGTDTQYF. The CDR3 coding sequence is TGCGCCAGCAGCGGCACGGGACAGGGTACAGATACGCAGTATTTT.

The CDR3 nucleotides read TGTGCCAGTAGCTCACAGGGGGGCACCGGGGAGCTGTTTTTT. This sequence encodes CASSSQGGTGELFF. This rearrangement joins TRBV19 to TRBJ2-2, with 8 nucleotides matching TRBD1. Germline V gene data show CDR1 as LNHDA and CDR2 as SQIVND (reference sequence). The CDR3 covers 14 residues. V dropped 6 bases and J dropped 4; count of bases not matched to a gene: 4.

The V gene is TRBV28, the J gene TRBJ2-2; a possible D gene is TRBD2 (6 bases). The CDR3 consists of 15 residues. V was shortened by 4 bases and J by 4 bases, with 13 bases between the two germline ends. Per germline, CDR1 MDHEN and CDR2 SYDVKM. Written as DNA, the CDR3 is TGTGCCAGCAGTTCGTCGGGAGCGGGCACCGGGGAGCTGTTTTTT. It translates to CASSSSGAGTGELFF.

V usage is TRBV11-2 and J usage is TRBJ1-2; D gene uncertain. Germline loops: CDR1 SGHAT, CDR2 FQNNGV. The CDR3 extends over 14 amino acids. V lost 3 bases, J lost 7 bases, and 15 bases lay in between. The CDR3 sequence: CASSFNTSPSGYTF. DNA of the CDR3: TGTGCCAGCAGCTTTAATACATCCCCCAGTGGCTACACCTTC. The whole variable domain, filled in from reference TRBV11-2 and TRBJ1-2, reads EAGVAQSPRYKIIEKRQSVAFWCNPISGHATLYWYQQILGQGPKLLIQFQNNGVVDDSQLPKDRFSAERLKGVDSTLKIQPAKLEDSAVYLCASSFNTSPSGYTFGSGTRLTVV.

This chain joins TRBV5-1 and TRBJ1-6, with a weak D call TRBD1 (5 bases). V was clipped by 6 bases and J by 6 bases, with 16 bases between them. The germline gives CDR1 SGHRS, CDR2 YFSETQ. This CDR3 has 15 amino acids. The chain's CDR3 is CASNKGDLINSPLHF. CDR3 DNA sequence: TGCGCCAGCAACAAAGGGGATCTAATTAATTCACCCCTCCACTTT.

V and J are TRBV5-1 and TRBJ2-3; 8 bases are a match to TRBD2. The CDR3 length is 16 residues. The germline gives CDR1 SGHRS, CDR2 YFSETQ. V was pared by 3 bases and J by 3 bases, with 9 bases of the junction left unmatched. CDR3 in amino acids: CASSSGLATGTDTQYF. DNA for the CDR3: TGCGCCAGCAGCTCCGGACTAGCCACAGGAACAGATACGCAGTATTTT.

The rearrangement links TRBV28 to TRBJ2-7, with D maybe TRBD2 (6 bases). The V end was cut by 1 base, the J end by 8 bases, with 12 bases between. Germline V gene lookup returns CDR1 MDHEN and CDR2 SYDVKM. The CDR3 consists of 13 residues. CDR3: CASSLSGETKQYF. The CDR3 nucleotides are TGTGCCAGCAGTTTATCGGGGGAGACTAAGCAGTACTTC. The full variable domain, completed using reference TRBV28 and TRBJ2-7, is DVKVTQSSRYLVKRTGEKVFLECVQDMDHENMFWYRQDPGLGLRLIYFSYDVKMKEKGDIPEGYSVSREKKERFSLILESASTNQTSMYLCASSLSGETKQYFGPGTRLTVT.

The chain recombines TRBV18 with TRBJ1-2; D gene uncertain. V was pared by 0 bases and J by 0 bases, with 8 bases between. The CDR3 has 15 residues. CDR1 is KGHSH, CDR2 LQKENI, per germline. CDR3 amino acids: CASSPPAATNYGYTF. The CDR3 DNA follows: TGTGCCAGCTCACCACCGGCGGCTACTAACTATGGCTACACCTTC.

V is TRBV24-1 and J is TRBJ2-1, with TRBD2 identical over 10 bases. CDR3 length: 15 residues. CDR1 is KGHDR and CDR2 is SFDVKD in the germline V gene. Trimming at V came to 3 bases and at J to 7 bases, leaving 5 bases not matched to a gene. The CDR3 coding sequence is TGTGCCACCAGTGATCCCGTGGGACTAGCGAATGAGCAGTTCTTC. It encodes CATSDPVGLANEQFF.